Sequencing of this TCR beta chain was carried out in a study of blood T cell repertoires in COVID-19. Study details: Donors in the United States, Italy and Spain gave samples during acute or convalescent COVID-19.

Under the authors' procedure: Amplification of reference gene primers was used by the study to estimate nucleated cell counts. The repertoire was sequenced with immunoSEQ multiplex PCR; TCRdb's copy has only in-frame clones and lacks some. The V and J calls and clone size come from that table; D and trimming were worked out from the DNA. The sample lists some 80,000 clones, roughly 86% occurring once. The specimen sequenced was peripheral blood. The sequence was obtained from a woman aged 80 or over in a cohort sampled during active or convalescent COVID-19.

Written as DNA, the CDR3 is TGTGCCAGCAGGTTCGACAGGGGGAGCGATCAGCCCCAGCATTTT. Amino acids: CASRFDRGSDQPQHF. The chain uses TRBV6-5 and TRBJ1-5, with 9 bases lining up with TRBD1. The V gene end was trimmed by 6 bases and the J gene end by 5 bases; junction bases not matched to a gene: 8. The CDR3 covers 15 residues. Germline V CDR1 and CDR2: MNHEY, SVGAGI.